The subject of this entry is one T cell receptor (beta chain). This clonotype was observed many times. Its antigen remains unidentified. Per-base qualities were not stored, and no clone one base away is much larger. This sample's treatment or condition label indicates: allogeneic hematopoietic cell transplantation with graft depleted of TCRalphabeta T cells and CD19 B cells. The children who served as transplant recipients had been given grafts of TCRalphabeta/CD19-depleted allogeneic hematopoietic cells. The CDR3, from cysteine to phenylalanine, totals 15 residues. Only the CDR3 DNA is retained, 45 bases long and in frame from the first base. The V and J ends are trimmed by 5 bases and 6 bases, leaving 17 bases between them. These data are taken from a study of T-cell reconstitution after alpha-beta-depleted transplantation in children listed by TCRdb under 2016. The study in broad terms: T-cell immune reconstitution after TCRalphabeta/CD19-depleted allogeneic hematopoietic cell transplantation in children was quantitatively tracked in the study by means of TCR repertoire profiling.

Points the paper makes about the study in general: Hyperexpanded clone frequencies declined over subsequent months; after one year, T-cell counts and TCRbeta diversity were mostly attributed to newly produced T cells. In some patients, the high TCRbeta diversity seen at day 60 was put down to recipient T cells and intrathymic progenitors that had survived conditioning. Apparently early alphabetaT-cell count recovery about two months after transplant reportedly relied on only several hundred rapidly expanded clones derived from non-depleted graft cells.

The method was PCR. These reads were obtained on an Illumina HiSeq 2500. TCR library preparation used molecular barcoding, with unique molecular identifiers applied to normalize quantification of the TCRbeta repertoire. TCRdb trimmed public reads at Q25 via fastp, called clones via MiXCR and kept in-frame beta chains. Each entry merges the rows of one CDR3 protein and shows their most common DNA and genes. This sample lists over 150,000 distinct CDR3 sequences; 5.5% to 7% were detected once. Of the sample, around 5% is held by the ten largest clones. The receptor was isolated from a boy under 10 years old with acute lymphoblastic leukemia, due to receive a stem cell transplant. The material sequenced was PBMCs, taken before TCRalphabeta/CD19-depleted stem cell transplant. The sequence links TRBV12-3 or TRBV12-4 to TRBJ2-1; perhaps TRBD2 is the D gene, with 7 bases matching. For the CDR3, the sequence is CASSTGGRLSNEQFF. In nucleotides, the sequence is TGTGCCAGCAGTACGGGGGGCCGTCTTAGCAATGAGCAGTTCTTC.